This paragraph reports one T cell receptor (beta chain). This sample was included in a study of radiotherapy plus CTLA-4 blockade in lung cancer. The data were produced by immunoSEQ multiplex PCR, yet TCRdb's version contains in-frame clones alone and is incomplete. Of over 40,000 clones in the sample, 80% to 85% were seen once. Germline V lookup: CDR1 LNHNV, CDR2 YYDKDF (reference sequence). This CDR3 is built from 15 residues. Trimming pared 0 bases from V and 3 bases from J, leaving 12 bases between. The starting material was peripheral blood, obtained from a patient treated with radiotherapy plus ipilimumab. The sequence derives from a human donor with non-small cell lung cancer who had stable disease on radiotherapy plus ipilimumab. The genes are TRBV15 and TRBJ2-7, with a possible D match to TRBD1 (6 bases). The CDR3 nucleotides read TGTGCCACCAGCAGAGATCTTGGGGGACACTACGAGCAGTACTTC. Translating it yields CATSRDLGGHYEQYF.